The 4 T cell receptor beta chains below come from one sample, sequenced in a study of cytomegalovirus exposure and HLA in healthy donors. Primers: 60 Vbeta forward and 13 Jbeta reverse. Assay used: immunoSEQ multiplex PCR; TCRdb lists only in-frame clones, some missing. The data hold around 140,000 clones, with approximately 80% observed a single time. The specimen was PBMCs. The receptors were sampled from a man aged 50 to 59 in good health and CMV-seronegative.

The rearrangement links TRBV19 to TRBJ1-2, with 9 bases identical to TRBD1. There are 15 residues in the CDR3. V shed 4 bases, J shed 6 bases, and the junction held 9 bases outside the gene matches. From germline, CDR1 is LNHDA and CDR2 SQIVND (reference sequence). The CDR3 reads CASSTTGTGFDGYTF. DNA of the CDR3: TGTGCCAGTAGTACGACCGGGACAGGGTTCGATGGCTACACCTTC.

The rearrangement links TRBV6-1 to TRBJ1-5; D remains unclear. The V gene lost 8 bases and the J gene lost 5 bases, with 13 bases spanning the gap. Looked up from germline, CDR1 is MNHNS and CDR2 is SASEGT. CDR3 length: 13 residues. The CDR3 DNA sequence: TGTGCCAGCGTCATCTCCCAGGATCAGCCCCAGCATTTT. It codes for CASVISQDQPQHF.

V is TRBV7-9 and J is TRBJ1-6; 10 bases fit TRBD1. The CDR3 length is 16 residues. J gave up 9 bases and V 5 bases, and 10 bases lay outside the gene matches. From germline, CDR1 is SEHNR and CDR2 FQNEAQ (reference sequence). Here the CDR3 reads CASSPRTGTGVSPLHF. The CDR3, as DNA: TGTGCCAGCAGCCCCCGAACCGGGACAGGGGTTTCACCCCTCCACTTT.

V and J are TRBV2 and TRBJ1-1; the D gene is possibly TRBD1 (6 bases). From germline, CDR1 is SNHLY and CDR2 FYNNEI. The CDR3 is made up of 14 amino acids. Between the trimmed V and J ends, which lost 1 base and 5 bases, there was a span of 11 bases. CDR3 DNA: TGTGCCAGCAGTGAAGGACAGGTATCAACTGAAGCTTTCTTT. Translation gives CASSEGQVSTEAFF.